One sample yielded the 23 T cell receptor beta chains listed below, sequenced in a study of Ad26.COV2.S vaccination and SARS-CoV-2 variants (dated by TCRdb to the early 2020s). This specimen's treatment or condition label, interpreted: some 20 received Ad26.COV2.S at low or high dose, single or two shots; roughly five received placebo; per-sample allocation not given. Repertoires of vaccine and placebo recipients were sequenced from samples collected on day 63 after the first injection. Libraries were constructed by the immunoSEQ multiplex PCR assay. The immuneACCESS repertoire file appears here via TCRdb, limited to in-frame rearrangements. These files lack a portion of the clones; in checked studies, under half of the deficit traces to unresolved V genes, and the cause of the others is not known. Counted in this sample were roughly 300,000 clones; approximately 86% of them appeared once. Approximately 11% of the sample belongs to the ten largest clones.

Sample: peripheral blood, taken in a trial of Ad26.COV2.S vaccine versus placebo. The source is a person between 18 and 60 years old who received the Ad26.COV2.S COVID-19 vaccine or a placebo.

This clone was observed once. The chain carries TRBV10-3 and TRBJ1-5; D perhaps matches TRBD1 (6 bases). CDR1 ENHRY and CDR2 SYGVKD come from the germline V gene. CDR3 length: 15 residues. Trimming removed 3 bases from V and 1 base from J, with 10 bases in between. The chain's CDR3 is CAISDPGASNQPQHF. The CDR3 DNA reads as TGTGCCATCAGTGACCCGGGGGCCAGCAATCAGCCCCAGCATTTT.

This clone was seen once. The chain couples TRBV5-6 to TRBJ2-2; 9 nucleotides line up with TRBD1. The V gene end was trimmed by 4 bases and the J gene end by 6 bases; junction bases not matched to a gene: 7. Germline V gene lookup returns CDR1 SGHDT and CDR2 YYEEEE. The length of the CDR3 is 15 residues. CDR3 residues: CASSSTGGVSGELFF. The CDR3 DNA follows: TGTGCCAGCAGCAGTACAGGGGGCGTGTCCGGGGAGCTGTTTTTT.

V gene TRBV7-2 combines with J gene TRBJ1-4; 9 bases match TRBD1. After removal of 5 bases from V and 7 bases from J, the junction contained 5 bases not matched to a gene. This CDR3 contains 14 residues. The germline V gene has CDR1 SGHTA and CDR2 FQGNSA. The CDR3 sequence is CASSRDRVGEKLFF. The CDR3 DNA follows: TGTGCCAGCAGCAGGGACAGGGTCGGTGAAAAACTGTTTTTT.

J is TRBJ2-1 and V is TRBV27; D unresolved. V dropped 5 bases and J dropped 2 bases, with 19 bases sitting between them. The CDR3 sequence is 17 residues long. CDR1 and CDR2 (germline): MNHEY, SMNVEV (reference sequence). CDR3 nucleotides: TGTGCCAGCAGTCAAGCCCCTCCACCTTATCCCTACAATGAGCAGTTCTTC. Its protein is CASSQAPPPYPYNEQFF.

The genes are TRBV2 and TRBJ2-2; 8 bases map to TRBD1. CDR1 is SNHLY, CDR2 FYNNEI, per germline. The CDR3 spans 15 residues. V shed 6 bases and J 4 bases; nucleotides not matched to a gene: 7. Here the CDR3 reads CASSSGTGVTGELFF. The DNA of the CDR3 is TGTGCCAGCAGCTCCGGGACAGGAGTCACCGGGGAGCTGTTTTTT.

This rearrangement joins TRBV7-9 to TRBJ2-7, with TRBD2 as a possible D gene (7 bases). This CDR3 has 14 amino acids. Trimming shortened V by 5 bases and J by 2 bases, and 13 bases separated the two germline ends. CDR1 SEHNR and CDR2 FQNEAQ come from the germline V gene (reference sequence). CDR3 loop: CASSPRGAPYEQYF. Here the CDR3 DNA reads TGTGCCAGCAGCCCCCGGGGGGCCCCCTACGAGCAGTACTTC.

The gene calls are TRBV2 and TRBJ1-3; no firm D call. CDR1 is SNHLY, CDR2 FYNNEI, per germline. The V and J ends lost 7 bases and 2 bases respectively, with 15 bases between them. The length of the CDR3 is 15 residues. Here the CDR3 reads CASTGPQGAGNTIYF. In DNA form, the CDR3 reads TGTGCCAGCACCGGGCCCCAAGGTGCTGGAAACACCATATATTTT.

The J gene is TRBJ1-3, the V gene TRBV4-1; 7 bases fit TRBD1. With V trimmed by 0 bases and J by 0 bases, 11 bases remained unmatched. There are 19 residues in the CDR3. Germline V CDR1 and CDR2: MGHRA, YSYEKL. CDR3 nucleotides: TGCGCCAGCAGCCAAGATCGGGGCAGGGGGACCTCCTCTGGAAACACCATATATTTT. The encoded protein is CASSQDRGRGTSSGNTIYF.

The V call is TRBV28, the J call TRBJ2-1; 14 bases align to TRBD2. The CDR3 runs 17 residues. V trimming: 5 bases; J trimming: 4 bases; junction bases outside the gene matches: 7. Germline V gene sequence: CDR1 MDHEN, CDR2 SYDVKM. The CDR3 is CASSPGLAGVGYNEQFF. CDR3 coding DNA: TGTGCCAGCAGTCCGGGACTAGCGGGAGTGGGGTACAATGAGCAGTTCTTC.

V is TRBV7-7 and J is TRBJ2-3, with 9 bases aligning to TRBD2. CDR3 length: 16 amino acids. With V trimmed by 5 bases and J by 4 bases, 10 bases remained unmatched. Germline V gene sequence: CDR1 SSHAT, CDR2 FNYEAQ (reference sequence). The CDR3 DNA reads TGTGCCAGCAGCCCTCTCGTGGCGGGGGGGGCAGATACGCAGTATTTT. This translates into CASSPLVAGGADTQYF.

J is TRBJ2-3 and V is TRBV7-2, with TRBD2 matching 8 bases. Trimming removed 5 bases from V and 5 bases from J; junction bases left unmatched: 15. The CDR3 sequence is 17 residues long. The germline V gene has CDR1 SGHTA and CDR2 FQGNSA. In DNA, the CDR3 is TGTGCCAGCAGCCCTTGGACATCGGGGGGGCGGGTAGATACGCAGTATTTT. This gives the protein CASSPWTSGGRVDTQYF.

The rearrangement links TRBV30 to TRBJ1-5; TRBD1 matches 9 bases. CDR3 length: 15 residues. V was pared by 2 bases and J by 5 bases, with 7 bases of the junction left unmatched. Germline CDR1 GTSNPN, CDR2 SVGIG (reference sequence). As DNA, the CDR3 is TGTGCCTGGAGTTTCCGGGACAGGGTAGATCAGCCCCAGCATTTT. It is translated as CAWSFRDRVDQPQHF.

In its sample, this clone was seen once. V usage is TRBV5-1 and J usage is TRBJ1-5; a weak D match, TRBD1 (5 bases). CDR3 size: 17 residues. Germline values: CDR1 SGHRS, CDR2 YFSETQ. Trimming took off 4 bases at V and 5 bases at J, with 22 bases between the two ends. CDR3 coding DNA: TGCGCCAGCAGCCCGAAGGCCCCGGGGCGTCATGATCAGCCCCAGCATTTT. Protein: CASSPKAPGRHDQPQHF.

The chain joins TRBV19 to TRBJ2-1; TRBD2 matches at 13 bases. Germline V gene lookup returns CDR1 LNHDA and CDR2 SQIVND (reference sequence). The CDR3 length is 17 residues. Losses at the gene ends were 5 bases for V and 1 base for J; bases not matched to a gene: 5. CDR3 coding DNA: TGTGCCAGTAGTTCGCAGACTAGCGGGAGGTCCTACAATGAGCAGTTCTTC. Protein sequence: CASSSQTSGRSYNEQFF.

The rearrangement links TRBV11-2 to TRBJ2-1; 11 nucleotides match TRBD2. Germline trimming cut 2 bases from V and 4 bases from J; bases unmatched to any gene: 4. Per the germline V gene, CDR1 is SGHAT and CDR2 is FQNNGV. There are 16 residues in the CDR3. This CDR3 reads CASSLTSGGLYNEQFF. The DNA for the CDR3 is TGTGCCAGCAGCTTAACTAGCGGGGGCCTATACAATGAGCAGTTCTTC.

This clone was counted only a few times. The chain is built from TRBV7-2 and TRBJ1-2, with unresolved D. Germline assignment: CDR1 SGHTA and CDR2 FQGNSA. V lost 1 base, J lost 4 bases, and 16 bases lay in between. The CDR3 spans 16 residues. The CDR3 spells CASSLGFDILAYGYTF. DNA of the CDR3: TGTGCCAGCAGCTTAGGATTCGACATCCTGGCCTATGGCTACACCTTC.

The rearrangement joins TRBV28 to TRBJ1-2; D gene ambiguous. Germline CDR1 is MDHEN and CDR2 is SYDVKM. The V gene lost 6 bases and the J gene lost 1 base, with 9 bases spanning the gap. This CDR3 region has 13 residues. CDR3 nucleotides: TGTGCCAGCAGCCAGACGGGTAACTATGGCTACACCTTC. It encodes CASSQTGNYGYTF.

On this clone: Distinct nucleotide sequences in the sample also encode this CDR3. J is TRBJ2-7 and V is TRBV27; D might be TRBD1 or TRBD2, each matching 5 bases. Germline lookup yields CDR1 MNHEY and CDR2 SMNVEV (reference sequence). Between the trimmed V and J ends, which lost 2 bases and 2 bases, there was a span of 7 bases. The CDR3 has 13 amino acids. The chain's CDR3 is CASSLRGTYEQYF. The CDR3 DNA reads as TGTGCCAGCAGTTTACGGGGCACCTACGAGCAGTACTTC.

This chain uses TRBV9 with TRBJ1-3, with D maybe TRBD1 (5 bases). The CDR3 loop spans 14 amino acids. The V gene lost 3 bases and the J gene lost 4 bases, with 11 bases spanning the gap. From germline, CDR1 is SGDLS and CDR2 YYNGEE. CDR3 sequence (DNA): TGTGCCAGCAGCGCAAGAACAGGAGGAAACACCATATATTTT. Encoded protein: CASSARTGGNTIYF.

The genes are TRBV12-5 and TRBJ2-4; 11 bases align to TRBD2. The germline V gene has CDR1 LGHNT and CDR2 FRNRAP. The V and J ends lost 1 base and 0 bases, in that order; junction bases with no gene match: 5. The CDR3 sequence is 18 residues long. The CDR3 spells CASGLEGLAEIAKNIQYF. The CDR3 DNA reads as TGTGCTAGTGGTTTGGAGGGACTAGCGGAGATAGCCAAAAACATTCAGTACTTC.

Only one count was recorded for this clone. The CDR3 DNA reads as TGTGCCAGCAGCGGGACTAGCCGCCAAGAGACCCAGTACTTC. This gives the protein CASSGTSRQETQYF. The V and J genes are TRBV5-6 and TRBJ2-5; TRBD2 aligns across 9 bases. The V gene end was trimmed by 4 bases and the J gene end by 1 base; junction bases not matched to a gene: 2. Germline V gene lookup returns CDR1 SGHDT and CDR2 YYEEEE. This CDR3 contains 14 residues. Full variable domain (remainder filled in from reference TRBV5-6 and TRBJ2-5): DAGVTQSPTHLIKTRGQQVTLRCSPKSGHDTVSWYQQALGQGPQFIFQYYEEEERQRGNFPDRFSGHQFPNYSSELNVNALLLGDSALYLCASSGTSRQETQYFGPGTRLLVL.

The chain has TRBV14 and TRBJ2-7; D ambiguous. V shed 8 bases and J shed 7 bases, with 15 bases lying between them. Germline lookup yields CDR1 SGHDN and CDR2 FVKESK. The CDR3 has 12 amino acids. The CDR3 sequence: CASSLGIGEQYF. The CDR3 DNA reads TGTGCCAGCTCTCTGGGGATCGGAGAGCAGTACTTC.

This chain joins TRBV27 and TRBJ2-7; TRBD1 matches at 11 bases. The CDR3 is made up of 14 amino acids. Losses at the gene ends were 2 bases for V and 7 bases for J; bases not matched to a gene: 4. CDR1 is MNHEY, CDR2 SMNVEV, per germline (reference sequence). The CDR3 bases are TGTGCCAGCAGTTTAGGACAGGGGGCGGGTGAGCAGTACTTC. It specifies CASSLGQGAGEQYF.